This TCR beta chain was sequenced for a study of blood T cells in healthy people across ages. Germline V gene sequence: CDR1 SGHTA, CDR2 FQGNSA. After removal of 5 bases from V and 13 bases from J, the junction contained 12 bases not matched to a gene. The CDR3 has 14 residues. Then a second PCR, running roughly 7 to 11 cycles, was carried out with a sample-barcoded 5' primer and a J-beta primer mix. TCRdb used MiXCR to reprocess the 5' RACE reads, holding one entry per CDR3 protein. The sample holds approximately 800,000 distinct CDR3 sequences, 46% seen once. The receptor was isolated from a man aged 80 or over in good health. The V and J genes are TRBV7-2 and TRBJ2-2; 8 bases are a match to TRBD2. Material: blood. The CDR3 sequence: CASSLQNSGRGLFF. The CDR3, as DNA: TGTGCCAGCAGCCTACAAAACAGCGGGAGAGGGCTGTTTTTT.